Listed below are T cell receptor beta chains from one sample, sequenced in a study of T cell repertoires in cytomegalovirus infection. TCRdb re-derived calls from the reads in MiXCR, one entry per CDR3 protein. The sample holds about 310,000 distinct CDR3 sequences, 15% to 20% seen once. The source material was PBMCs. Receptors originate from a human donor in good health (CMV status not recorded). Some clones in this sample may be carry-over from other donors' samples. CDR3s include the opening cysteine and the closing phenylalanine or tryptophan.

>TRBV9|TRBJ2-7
CASSVTGLARHEQYF
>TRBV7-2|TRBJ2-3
CASSFDGGVADTQYF
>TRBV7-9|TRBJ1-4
CASSLALGGATNEKLFF
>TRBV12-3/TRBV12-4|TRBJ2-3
CASSDSPSDSSDTQYF
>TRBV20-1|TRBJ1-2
CSERGRSGNYGYTF
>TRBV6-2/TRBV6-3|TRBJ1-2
CASSEANYGYTF
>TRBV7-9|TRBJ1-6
CASSSQGRNSPLHF
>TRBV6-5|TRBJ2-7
CASSYGGDPYEQYF
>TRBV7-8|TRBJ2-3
CASSFGGGTRRTDTQYF
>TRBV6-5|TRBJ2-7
CASSPRQGAAEQYF
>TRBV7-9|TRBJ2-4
CASSGGAAKNIQYF
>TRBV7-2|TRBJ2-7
CASSFSSLILAGGLYEQYF
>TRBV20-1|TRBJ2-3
CSATPPLGLAGDADTQYF
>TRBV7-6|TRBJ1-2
CASSHTGGYGYTF
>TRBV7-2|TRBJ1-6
CASSLMISPLHF
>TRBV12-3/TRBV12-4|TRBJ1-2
CASSWGATNYGYTF
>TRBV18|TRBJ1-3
CASSLMDPGQGVYSVNTIYF
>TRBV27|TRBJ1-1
CASSLAKNTEAFF
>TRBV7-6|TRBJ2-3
CASSLFREFTDTQYF
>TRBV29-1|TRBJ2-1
CSVESAAVAYNEQFF
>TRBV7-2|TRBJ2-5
CASSPYELAGHETQYF
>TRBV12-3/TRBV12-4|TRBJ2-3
CASSPTARPRTDTQYF
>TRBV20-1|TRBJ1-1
CSALRPQNTEAFF
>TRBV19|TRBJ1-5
CATPTGDNQPQHF
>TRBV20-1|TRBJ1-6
CSATQGPPSYNSPLHF
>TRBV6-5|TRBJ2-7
CASTPPGPVNEQYF